Listed below are T cell receptor beta chains from one sample, sequenced in a study of shared clonotypes between healthy human individuals. Clones were sequenced by immunoSEQ multiplex PCR, and TCRdb holds only the in-frame ones, with some missing. The sample consists of around 2.5 million clones, approximately 93% of them appearing once. Sequencing was performed on naive CD4+ T cells from PBMCs. Receptors originate from a man between 18 and 29 years old in good health. Some clones in this sample may be carry-over from other donors' samples. CDR3s include the opening cysteine and the closing phenylalanine or tryptophan. Fields, in order: J gene, V gene, CDR3 length, CDR3 protein.

>TRBJ2-7|TRBV6-1|14
CASRWTGTTYEQYF
>TRBJ1-6|TRBV6-6|15
CASTLPGTADSPLHF
>TRBJ1-2|TRBV19|14
CASMERRTGYGYTF
>TRBJ1-1|TRBV10-3|13
CAISESSGAEAFF
>TRBJ1-2|TRBV5-4|14
CASSLVGGDYGYTF
>TRBJ2-1|TRBV25-1|11
CASSDGYEQFF
>TRBJ1-5|TRBV6-1|15
CASRFGGDRNQPQHF
>TRBJ2-3|TRBV5-1|16
CASSLGDRGRADTQYF
>TRBJ2-2|TRBV5-6|15
CASSLLGPIAGELFF
>TRBJ1-2|TRBV7-9|14
CASSRGQGGYGYTF
>TRBJ2-2|TRBV7-3|14
CASSLIQAAGELFF